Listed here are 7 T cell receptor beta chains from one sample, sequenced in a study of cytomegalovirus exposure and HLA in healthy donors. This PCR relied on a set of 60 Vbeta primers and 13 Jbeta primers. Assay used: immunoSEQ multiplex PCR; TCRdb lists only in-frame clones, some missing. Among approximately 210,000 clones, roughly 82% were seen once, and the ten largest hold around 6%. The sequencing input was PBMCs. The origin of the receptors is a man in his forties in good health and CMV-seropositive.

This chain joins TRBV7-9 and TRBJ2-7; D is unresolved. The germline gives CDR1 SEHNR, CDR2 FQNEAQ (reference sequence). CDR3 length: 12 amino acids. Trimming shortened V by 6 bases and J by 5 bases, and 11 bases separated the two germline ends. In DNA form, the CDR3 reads TGTGCCAGCAGTCCCGACTTCGACGAGCAGTACTTC. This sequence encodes CASSPDFDEQYF.

The CDR3 sequence is CARSPGLYFYNEQFF. Here the CDR3 DNA reads TGTGCCAGAAGCCCCGGACTCTACTTCTACAATGAGCAGTTCTTC. The chain is built from TRBV5-3 and TRBJ2-1; D is perhaps TRBD2 (5 bases). TRBV5-3 is an ORF; its function is uncertain. The CDR3 contains 15 residues. Trimming removed 4 bases from V and 3 bases from J, with 14 bases in between.

The CDR3 DNA follows: TGTGCCAGCAGTCCCCCGGACAGGGACCCTGTCGAGCAGTACTTC. It codes for CASSPPDRDPVEQYF. The chain combines TRBV27 with TRBJ2-7; TRBD1 aligns across 8 bases. Germline CDR1 MNHEY, CDR2 SMNVEV (reference sequence). The V segment lost 5 bases and the J segment 6 bases; nucleotides outside the gene matches: 12. The CDR3 runs 15 residues.

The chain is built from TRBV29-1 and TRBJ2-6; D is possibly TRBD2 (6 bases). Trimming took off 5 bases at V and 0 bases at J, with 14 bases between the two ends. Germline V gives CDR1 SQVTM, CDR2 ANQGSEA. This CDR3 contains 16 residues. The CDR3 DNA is TGCAGCGTTCCGGGACTCAAGAACTCTGGGGCCAACGTCCTGACTTTC. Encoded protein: CSVPGLKNSGANVLTF. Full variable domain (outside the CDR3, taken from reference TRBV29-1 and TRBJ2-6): SAVISQKPSRDICQRGTSLTIQCQVDSQVTMMFWYRQQPGQSLTLIATANQGSEATYESGFVIDKFPISRPNLTFSTLTVSNMSPEDSSIYLCSVPGLKNSGANVLTFGAGSRLTVL.

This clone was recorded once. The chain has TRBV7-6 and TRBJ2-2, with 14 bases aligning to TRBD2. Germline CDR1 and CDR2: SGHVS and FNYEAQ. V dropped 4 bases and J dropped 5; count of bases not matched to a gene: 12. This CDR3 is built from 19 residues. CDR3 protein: CASSSNPGLAGAVTGELFF. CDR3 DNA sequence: TGTGCCAGCAGCTCAAACCCGGGACTAGCGGGAGCAGTTACCGGGGAGCTGTTTTTT.

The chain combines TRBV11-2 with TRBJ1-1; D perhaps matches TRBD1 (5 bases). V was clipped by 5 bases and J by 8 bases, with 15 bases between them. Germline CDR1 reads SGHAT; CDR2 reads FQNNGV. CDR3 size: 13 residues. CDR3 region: CASSPLTRTEAFF. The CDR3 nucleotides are TGTGCCAGCAGCCCCTTGACAAGGACAGAAGCTTTCTTT.

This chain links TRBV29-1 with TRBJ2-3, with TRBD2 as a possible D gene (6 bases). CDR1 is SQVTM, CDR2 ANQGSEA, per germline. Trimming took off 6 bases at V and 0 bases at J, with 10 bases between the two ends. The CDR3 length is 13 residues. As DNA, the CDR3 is TGCAGCGTCGAAAGCGGGAGCACAGATACGCAGTATTTT. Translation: CSVESGSTDTQYF.